Listed below are T cell receptor beta chains from one sample, sequenced in a study of blood T cell repertoires in COVID-19. Here immunoSEQ multiplex PCR was the method, and the copy in TCRdb shows in-frame clones only, minus some. The repertoire has 200,000 to 250,000 clones, about 91% of them found once; the top ten carry 9% to 12%. The sample consisted of PBMCs or T cells enriched from blood (not recorded which). All receptors derive from a man between 18 and 29 years old with acute COVID-19. Both conserved end residues are part of each CDR3. A D gene is named only where the DNA matches it firmly. Part of the rows lack a size; the others show once, few, many or a class for expanded clones.

TRBJ1-2 TRBV2 NA few CASRADSPNYGYTF TGTGCCAGCAGGGCGGACAGCCCTAACTATGGCTACACCTTC
TRBJ2-1 TRBV6-5 NA NA CASSSPQGEQFF TGTGCCAGCAGTTCCCCTCAGGGGGAGCAGTTCTTC
TRBJ2-7 TRBV28 TRBD1 NA CASSGQGAPVPYEQYF TGTGCCAGCAGTGGACAGGGGGCACCAGTTCCCTACGAGCAGTACTTC
TRBJ2-5 TRBV5-1 NA once CASSPWTVGQETQYF TGCGCCAGCAGCCCTTGGACAGTCGGGCAAGAGACCCAGTACTTC
TRBJ2-7 TRBV10-3 TRBD2 NA CAISEEAGGPGRLIF TGTGCCATCAGTGAGGAAGCGGGAGGGCCGGGGAGACTAATTTTC
TRBJ2-3 TRBV28 TRBD2 NA CASNPLTSGRGTDTQYF TGTGCCAGCAACCCATTGACTAGCGGGAGAGGAACAGATACGCAGTATTTT
TRBJ1-1 TRBV11-3 TRBD1 NA CASKTGGDTEAFF TGTGCCAGCAAAACAGGGGGGGACACTGAAGCTTTCTTT
TRBJ2-2 TRBV11-3 TRBD2 NA CASSGGIANTGELFF TGTGCCAGCTCCGGGGGGATCGCGAACACCGGGGAGCTGTTTTTT
TRBJ2-3 TRBV4-2 NA once CASSGHRAKGTDTQYF TGTGCCAGCAGCGGACACAGGGCTAAAGGCACAGATACGCAGTATTTT
TRBJ2-7 TRBV11-1 TRBD1 NA CASSLETGPSYEQYF TGTGCCAGCAGCTTAGAGACAGGGCCTTCCTACGAGCAGTACTTC
TRBJ2-7 TRBV4-3 TRBD1 NA CASSHSGTGESYEQYF TGCGCCAGCAGCCACTCCGGGACAGGGGAGTCCTACGAGCAGTACTTC
TRBJ2-5 TRBV6-1 TRBD1 NA CASSETTGVRTQYF TGTGCCAGCAGTGAAACCACAGGGGTGAGGACCCAGTACTTC
TRBJ2-7 TRBV6-6 TRBD1 NA CASSPIGDRAETSYEQYF TGTGCCAGCAGTCCAATCGGGGACAGGGCAGAGACTTCCTACGAGCAGTACTTC
TRBJ1-3 TRBV2 NA NA CASSEVGAGRTGNTIYF TGTGCCAGCAGTGAAGTAGGCGCAGGGCGAACTGGAAACACCATATATTTT
TRBJ2-3 TRBV19 NA NA CASSIVGLRGDTQYF TGTGCCAGTAGTATAGTCGGTCTCAGGGGAGATACGCAGTATTTT
TRBJ2-2 TRBV9 NA NA CASSPTGANTGELFF TGTGCCAGCAGCCCCACGGGGGCGAACACCGGGGAGCTGTTTTTT